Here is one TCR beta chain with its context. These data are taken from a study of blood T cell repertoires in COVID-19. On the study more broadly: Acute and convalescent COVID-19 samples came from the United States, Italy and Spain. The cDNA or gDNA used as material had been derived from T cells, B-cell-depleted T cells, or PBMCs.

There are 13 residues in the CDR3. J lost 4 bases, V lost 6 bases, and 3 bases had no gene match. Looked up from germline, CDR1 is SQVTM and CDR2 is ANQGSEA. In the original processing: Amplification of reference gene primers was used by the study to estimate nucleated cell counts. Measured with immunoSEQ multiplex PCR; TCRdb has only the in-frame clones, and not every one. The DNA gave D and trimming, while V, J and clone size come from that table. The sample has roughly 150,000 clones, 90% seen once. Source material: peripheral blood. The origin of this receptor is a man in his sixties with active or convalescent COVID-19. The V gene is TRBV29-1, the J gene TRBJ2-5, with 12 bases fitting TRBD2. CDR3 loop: CSVRGLAGETQYF. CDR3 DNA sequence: TGCAGCGTAAGGGGACTAGCGGGAGAGACCCAGTACTTC.